The 10 T cell receptor beta chains below were found in one sample sequenced in a study of post-analysis software for immune sequencing data. Overall study results and limits: TRBV segments more frequent in patients than in controls numbered roughly 5 and included TRBV5-6, TRBV5-1 and TRBV20-1.

No cognate antigen is known for these TCRs. The TCR beta cDNA libraries contained unique molecular identifiers. One entry per CDR3 protein results from TCRdb running MiXCR on the PCR reads. The sample shows approximately 660,000 distinct CDR3 sequences, over 45% of them seen only once. Sequencing used blood. These receptors originate from a girl aged 2 to 9 with multiple sclerosis.

The gene calls are TRBV28 and TRBJ1-2; 9 bases fit TRBD1. The CDR3 length is 15 residues. Trimming at V came to 2 bases and at J to 2 bases, leaving 3 bases not matched to a gene. Per the germline V gene, CDR1 is MDHEN and CDR2 is SYDVKM. The CDR3 loop reads CASSLIGTGNYGYTF. The DNA for the CDR3 is TGTGCCAGCAGTTTAATCGGGACAGGGAACTATGGCTACACCTTC.

The chain employs TRBV7-2 and TRBJ2-5; 12 nucleotides line up with TRBD2. Germline CDR1 SGHTA, CDR2 FQGNSA. The J segment lost 6 bases and the V segment lost 5 bases, leaving 7 bases of the junction unmatched. The CDR3 consists of 15 residues. The CDR3 DNA is TGTGCCAGCAGCCCGCTAGCGGGGGGGTTGAAGACCCAGTACTTC. Protein: CASSPLAGGLKTQYF. Variable domain in full (rest from reference TRBV7-2 and TRBJ2-5): GAGVSQSPSNKVTEKGKDVELRCDPISGHTALYWYRQSLGQGLEFLIYFQGNSAPDKSGLPSDRFSAERTGGSVSTLTIQRTQQEDSAVYLCASSPLAGGLKTQYFGPGTRLLVL.

There are a few counts of this clonotype. This sequence joins TRBV7-2 and TRBJ2-1, with D maybe TRBD1 (6 bases). This CDR3 contains 17 residues. Germline CDR1 is SGHTA and CDR2 is FQGNSA. The germline V and J ends were trimmed by 0 bases and 2 bases, with 14 bases remaining between them. The CDR3 region is CASSLAGAGSPYNEQFF. Here the CDR3 DNA reads TGTGCCAGCAGCTTAGCGGGGGCAGGAAGCCCCTACAATGAGCAGTTCTTC.

This rearrangement joins TRBV2 to TRBJ2-1, with 8 bases identical to TRBD2. V trimming: 8 bases; J trimming: 9 bases; junction bases outside the gene matches: 12. The germline V gene encodes CDR1 SNHLY and CDR2 FYNNEI. The CDR3 length is 14 residues. The CDR3 DNA sequence: TGTGCCAGCGACTATGGGCGGGCGGGGGGTGAGCAGTTCTTC. It codes for CASDYGRAGGEQFF.

The V and J genes are TRBV5-1 and TRBJ2-1; D may correspond to TRBD1 or TRBD2 (5 bases each). Germline CDR1 and CDR2: SGHRS and YFSETQ. The length of the CDR3 is 15 residues. V lost 4 bases and J lost 4, with 15 bases in between. CDR3 protein: CASSQGDQIYNEQFF. CDR3 DNA sequence: TGCGCCAGCAGCCAAGGGGACCAAATATACAATGAGCAGTTCTTC.

V and J are TRBV29-1 and TRBJ2-1; 8 bases are a match to TRBD1. V dropped 0 bases and J dropped 9; count of bases not matched to a gene: 7. The germline V gene encodes CDR1 SQVTM and CDR2 ANQGSEA. The length of the CDR3 is 14 residues. CDR3 in DNA: TGCAGCGTTGAAGATGCTGGACAGGGCACTGAGCAGTTCTTC. This codes for CSVEDAGQGTEQFF.

V is TRBV20-1 and J is TRBJ2-1; D is perhaps TRBD2 (6 bases). V was shortened by 5 bases and J by 6 bases, with 11 bases between the two germline ends. The CDR3 sequence is 12 residues long. From germline, CDR1 is DFQATT and CDR2 SNEGSKA (reference sequence). The CDR3 nucleotides read TGCAGTGCTCCAACTAGCCCCAATGAGCAGTTCTTC. Encoded protein: CSAPTSPNEQFF.

The chain couples TRBV7-9 to TRBJ1-5; TRBD1 might be the D (6 bases). V was cut by 2 bases and J by 6 bases, with 17 bases left in between. Germline V gene data show CDR1 as SEHNR and CDR2 as FQNEAQ (reference sequence). The CDR3 runs to 16 residues. CDR3 DNA: TGTGCCAGCAGCTTAACGGGGGCGGGGTCGGGTCAGCCCCAGCATTTT. Its translation is CASSLTGAGSGQPQHF.

As for this clonotype: The junction departs from germline at one end; a sequencing error may be responsible. V and J are TRBV27 and TRBJ2-7; TRBD1 matches 8 bases. Near its end, the DNA agrees better with TRBJ2-5, so the J call may be wrong. The CDR3 totals 14 residues. Germline CDR1 MNHEY, CDR2 SMNVEV (reference sequence). The CDR3: CAGSSQGAGGTQYF. The CDR3 DNA reads TGTGCCGGCAGTTCGCAGGGGGCAGGGGGGACCCAGTACTTC.

The rearrangement uses TRBV6-5 and TRBJ2-3, with 7 bases matching TRBD2. With 0 bases clipped from V and 3 bases from J, the junction kept 9 bases outside the gene matches. Germline loops: CDR1 MNHEY, CDR2 SVGAGI. The CDR3 totals 17 residues. CDR3 sequence (DNA): TGTGCCAGCAGTTACTCGACCGCGGGAGCTATTACAGATACGCAGTATTTT. This encodes CASSYSTAGAITDTQYF.